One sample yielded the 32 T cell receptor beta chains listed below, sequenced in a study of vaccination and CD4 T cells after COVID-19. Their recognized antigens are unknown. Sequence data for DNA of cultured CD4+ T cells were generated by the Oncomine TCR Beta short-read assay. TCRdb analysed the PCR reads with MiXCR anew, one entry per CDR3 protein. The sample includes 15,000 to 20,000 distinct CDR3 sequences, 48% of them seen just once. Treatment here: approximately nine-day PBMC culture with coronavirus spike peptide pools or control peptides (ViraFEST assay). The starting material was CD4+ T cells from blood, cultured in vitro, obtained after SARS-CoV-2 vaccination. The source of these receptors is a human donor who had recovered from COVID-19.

In DNA, the CDR3 is TGTGCCACCAGCCACTTTACAGGGACCACAGATACGCAGTATTTT. This translates into CATSHFTGTTDTQYF. V is TRBV24-1 and J is TRBJ2-3; TRBD1 is a possible D gene (6 bases). The CDR3 spans 15 residues. With 7 bases removed from V and 2 bases from J, the gap between germline ends came to 15 bases. Germline loops: CDR1 KGHDR, CDR2 SFDVKD.

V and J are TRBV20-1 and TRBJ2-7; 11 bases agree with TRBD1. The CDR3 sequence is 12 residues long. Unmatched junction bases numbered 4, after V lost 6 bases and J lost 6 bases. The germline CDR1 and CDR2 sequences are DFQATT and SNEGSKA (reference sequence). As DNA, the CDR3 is TGCAGTGCCATAGGGACAGGGGGCGAGCAGTACTTC. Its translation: CSAIGTGGEQYF.

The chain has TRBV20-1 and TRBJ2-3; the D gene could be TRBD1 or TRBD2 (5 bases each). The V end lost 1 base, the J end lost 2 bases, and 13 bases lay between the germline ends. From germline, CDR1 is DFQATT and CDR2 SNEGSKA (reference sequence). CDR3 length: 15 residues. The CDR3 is CSARGGSGPTDTQYF. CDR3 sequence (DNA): TGCAGTGCTAGAGGGGGGTCGGGGCCCACAGATACGCAGTATTTT.

The chain's CDR3 is CAITEGQGVMNTEAFF. The CDR3 region has the DNA TGTGCCATCACGGAGGGACAGGGGGTCATGAACACTGAAGCTTTCTTT. The chain is built from TRBV10-3 and TRBJ1-1, with 11 bases lining up with TRBD1. V was clipped by 7 bases and J by 0 bases; unmatched bases: 7. The CDR3 is 16 residues long. Germline assignment: CDR1 ENHRY and CDR2 SYGVKD.

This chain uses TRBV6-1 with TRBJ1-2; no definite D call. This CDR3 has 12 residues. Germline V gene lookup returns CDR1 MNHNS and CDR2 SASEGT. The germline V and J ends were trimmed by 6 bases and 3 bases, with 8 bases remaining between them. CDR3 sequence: CASRDGYYGYTF. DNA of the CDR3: TGTGCCAGCAGGGACGGCTACTATGGCTACACCTTC.

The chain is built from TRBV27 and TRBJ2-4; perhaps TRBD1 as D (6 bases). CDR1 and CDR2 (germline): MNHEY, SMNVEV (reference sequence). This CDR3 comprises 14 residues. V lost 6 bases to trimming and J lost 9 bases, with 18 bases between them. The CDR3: CASSPEHGTTIQYF. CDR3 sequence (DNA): TGTGCCAGCAGCCCTGAACACGGGACAACCATTCAGTACTTC.

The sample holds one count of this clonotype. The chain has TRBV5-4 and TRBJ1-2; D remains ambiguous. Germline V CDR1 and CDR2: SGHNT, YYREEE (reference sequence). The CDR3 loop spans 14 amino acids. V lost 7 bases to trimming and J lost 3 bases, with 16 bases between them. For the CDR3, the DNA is TGTGCCAGCCGCCCCCGGGCCGAGGACTATGGCTACACCTTC. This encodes CASRPRAEDYGYTF.

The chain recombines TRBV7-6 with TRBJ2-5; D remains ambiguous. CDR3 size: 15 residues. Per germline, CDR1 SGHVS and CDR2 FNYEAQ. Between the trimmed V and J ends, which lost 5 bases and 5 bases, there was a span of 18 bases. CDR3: CASSPMGMGGETQYF. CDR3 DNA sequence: TGTGCCAGCAGCCCAATGGGGATGGGCGGTGAGACCCAGTACTTC.

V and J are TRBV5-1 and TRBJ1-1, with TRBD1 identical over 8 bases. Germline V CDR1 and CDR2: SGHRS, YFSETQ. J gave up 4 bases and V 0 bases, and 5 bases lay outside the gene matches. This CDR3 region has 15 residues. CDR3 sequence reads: CASSLAAQGVTEAFF. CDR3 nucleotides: TGCGCCAGCAGCTTGGCCGCACAGGGGGTCACTGAAGCTTTCTTT.

The DNA for the CDR3 is TGTGCCAGCAGTTTTGACAGGCGGGGAGAGCAGTTCTTC. This encodes CASSFDRRGEQFF. The chain combines TRBV6-4 with TRBJ2-1, with D perhaps being TRBD1 or TRBD2 (6 bases each). CDR3 length: 13 amino acids. V lost 5 bases and J 10 bases, leaving 15 bases between the germline ends. Germline V gene data show CDR1 as MRHNA and CDR2 as SNTAGT.

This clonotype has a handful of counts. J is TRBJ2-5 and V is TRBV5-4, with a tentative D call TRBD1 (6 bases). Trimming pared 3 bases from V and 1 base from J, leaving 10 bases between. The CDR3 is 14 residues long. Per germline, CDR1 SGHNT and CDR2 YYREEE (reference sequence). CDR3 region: CASSYTGTQETQYF. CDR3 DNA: TGTGCCAGCAGCTATACAGGGACCCAAGAGACCCAGTACTTC.

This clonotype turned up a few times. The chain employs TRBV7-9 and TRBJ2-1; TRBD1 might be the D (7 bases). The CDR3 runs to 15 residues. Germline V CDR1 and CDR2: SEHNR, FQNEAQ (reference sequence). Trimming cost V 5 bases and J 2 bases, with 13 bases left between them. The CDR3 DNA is TGTGCCAGCAGCCCAGGGGGGAACCCCTACAATGAGCAGTTCTTC. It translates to CASSPGGNPYNEQFF.

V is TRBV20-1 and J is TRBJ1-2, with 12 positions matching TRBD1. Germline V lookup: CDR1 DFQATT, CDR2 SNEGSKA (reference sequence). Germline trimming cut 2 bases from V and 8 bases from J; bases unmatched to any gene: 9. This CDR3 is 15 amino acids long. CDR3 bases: TGCAGTGCTAGACTACCGGGACAGGGGGCGCAGGGCTACACCTTC. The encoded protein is CSARLPGQGAQGYTF.

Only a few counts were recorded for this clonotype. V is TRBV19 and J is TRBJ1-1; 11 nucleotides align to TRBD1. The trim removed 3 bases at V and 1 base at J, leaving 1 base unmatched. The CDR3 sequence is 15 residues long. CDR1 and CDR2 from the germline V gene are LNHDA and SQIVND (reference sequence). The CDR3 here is CASSMDRGQNTEAFF. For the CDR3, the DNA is TGTGCCAGTAGTATGGACAGGGGGCAGAACACTGAAGCTTTCTTT. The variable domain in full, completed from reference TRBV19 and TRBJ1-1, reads DGGITQSPKYLFRKEGQNVTLSCEQNLNHDAMYWYRQDPGQGLRLIYYSQIVNDFQKGDIAEGYSVSREKKESFPLTVTSAQKNPTAFYLCASSMDRGQNTEAFFGQGTRLTVV.

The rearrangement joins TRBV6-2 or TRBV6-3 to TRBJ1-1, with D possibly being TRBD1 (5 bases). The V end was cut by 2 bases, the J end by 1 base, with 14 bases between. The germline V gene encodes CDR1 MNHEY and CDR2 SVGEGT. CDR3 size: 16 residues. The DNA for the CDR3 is TGTGCCAGCAGTTACATCCTACAGGAGAAGAACACTGAAGCTTTCTTT. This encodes CASSYILQEKNTEAFF.

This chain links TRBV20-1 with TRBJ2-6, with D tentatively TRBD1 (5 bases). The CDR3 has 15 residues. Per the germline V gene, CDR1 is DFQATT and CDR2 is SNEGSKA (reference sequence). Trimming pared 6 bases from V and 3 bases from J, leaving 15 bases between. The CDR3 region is CSATTARSGANVLTF. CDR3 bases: TGCAGTGCAACGACAGCCCGCAGTGGGGCCAACGTCCTGACTTTC.

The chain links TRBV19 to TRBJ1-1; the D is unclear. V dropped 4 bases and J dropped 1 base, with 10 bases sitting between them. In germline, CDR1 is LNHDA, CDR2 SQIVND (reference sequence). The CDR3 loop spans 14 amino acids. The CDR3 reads CASSTRSGNTEAFF. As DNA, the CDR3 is TGTGCCAGTAGTACTCGCAGCGGGAACACTGAAGCTTTCTTT.

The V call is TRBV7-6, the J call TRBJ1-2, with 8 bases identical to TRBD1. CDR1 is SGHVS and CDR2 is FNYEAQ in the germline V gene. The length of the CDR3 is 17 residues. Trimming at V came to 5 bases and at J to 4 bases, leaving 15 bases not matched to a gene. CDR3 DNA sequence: TGTGCCAGCAGCAGAGTCGACAGGGGAAGTCTTAGCTATGGCTACACCTTC. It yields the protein CASSRVDRGSLSYGYTF.

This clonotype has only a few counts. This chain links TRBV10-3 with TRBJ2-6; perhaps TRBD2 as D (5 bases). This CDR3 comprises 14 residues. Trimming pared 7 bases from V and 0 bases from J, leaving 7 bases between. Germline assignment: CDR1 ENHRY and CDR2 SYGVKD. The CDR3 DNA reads TGTGCCATCAAACGGGACTCTGGGGCCAACGTCCTGACTTTC. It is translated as CAIKRDSGANVLTF.

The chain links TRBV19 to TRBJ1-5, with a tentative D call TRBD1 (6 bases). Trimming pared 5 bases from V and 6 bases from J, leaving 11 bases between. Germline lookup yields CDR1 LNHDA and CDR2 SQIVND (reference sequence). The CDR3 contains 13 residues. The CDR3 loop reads CASSPQGGQPQHF. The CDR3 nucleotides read TGTGCCAGTAGTCCACAGGGCGGTCAGCCCCAGCATTTT.

CDR3 sequence reads: CASSAGGGEKAFF. The CDR3 nucleotides read TGTGCCAGCAGCGCCGGCGGGGGGGAGAAAGCTTTCTTT. The chain links TRBV11-2 to TRBJ1-1, with a weak D call TRBD1 (5 bases). V lost 5 bases to trimming and J lost 9 bases, with 16 bases between them. Germline V CDR1 and CDR2: SGHAT, FQNNGV. The CDR3 is made up of 13 amino acids.

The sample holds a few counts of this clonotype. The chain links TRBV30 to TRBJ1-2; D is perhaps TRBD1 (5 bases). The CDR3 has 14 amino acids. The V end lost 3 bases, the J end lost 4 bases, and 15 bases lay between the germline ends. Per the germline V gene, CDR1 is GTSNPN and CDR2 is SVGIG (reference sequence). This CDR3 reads CAWRKVREGYGYTF. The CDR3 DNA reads TGTGCCTGGAGGAAGGTCAGGGAGGGCTATGGCTACACCTTC.

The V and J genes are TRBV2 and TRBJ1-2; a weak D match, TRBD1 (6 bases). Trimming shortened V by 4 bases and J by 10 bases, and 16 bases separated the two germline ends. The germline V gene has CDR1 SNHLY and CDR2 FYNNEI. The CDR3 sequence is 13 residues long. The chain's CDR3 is CASSVGRGDDYTF. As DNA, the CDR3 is TGTGCCAGCAGTGTCGGGAGGGGGGATGACTACACCTTC.

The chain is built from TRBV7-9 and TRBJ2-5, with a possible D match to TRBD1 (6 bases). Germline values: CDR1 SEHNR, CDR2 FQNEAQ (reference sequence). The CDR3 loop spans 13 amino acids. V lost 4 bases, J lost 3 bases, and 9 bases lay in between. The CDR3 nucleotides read TGTGCCAGCAGCTACAGGGACGAAGAGACCCAGTACTTC. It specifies CASSYRDEETQYF.

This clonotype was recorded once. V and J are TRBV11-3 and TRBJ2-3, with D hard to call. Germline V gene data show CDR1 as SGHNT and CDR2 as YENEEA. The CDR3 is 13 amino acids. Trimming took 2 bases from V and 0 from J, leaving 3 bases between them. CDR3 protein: CASSLRSTDTQYF. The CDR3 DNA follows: TGTGCCAGCAGCTTACGAAGCACAGATACGCAGTATTTT. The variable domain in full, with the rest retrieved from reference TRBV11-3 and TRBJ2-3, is EAGVVQSPRYKIIEKKQPVAFWCNPISGHNTLYWYLQNLGQGPELLIRYENEEAVDDSQLPKDRFSAERLKGVDSTLKIQPAELGDSAVYLCASSLRSTDTQYFGPGTRLTVL.

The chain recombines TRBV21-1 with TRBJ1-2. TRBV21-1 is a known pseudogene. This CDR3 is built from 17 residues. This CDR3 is CASSKALAPHINYGYTF. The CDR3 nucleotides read TGTGCCAGCAGCAAGGCATTGGCACCTCATATTAACTATGGCTACACCTTC.

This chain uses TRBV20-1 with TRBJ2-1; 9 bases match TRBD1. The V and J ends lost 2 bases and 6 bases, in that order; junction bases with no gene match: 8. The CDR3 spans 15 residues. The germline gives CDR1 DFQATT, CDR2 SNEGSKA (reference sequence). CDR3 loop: CSARSGDRVGNEQFF. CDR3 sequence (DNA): TGCAGTGCTAGATCGGGGGACAGGGTAGGCAATGAGCAGTTCTTC.

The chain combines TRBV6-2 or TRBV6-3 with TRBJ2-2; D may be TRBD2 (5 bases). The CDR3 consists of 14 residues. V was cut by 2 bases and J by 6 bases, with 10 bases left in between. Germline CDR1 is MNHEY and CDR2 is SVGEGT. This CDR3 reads CASSYGMRAGELFF. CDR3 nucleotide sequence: TGTGCCAGCAGTTACGGGATGAGGGCCGGGGAGCTGTTTTTT.

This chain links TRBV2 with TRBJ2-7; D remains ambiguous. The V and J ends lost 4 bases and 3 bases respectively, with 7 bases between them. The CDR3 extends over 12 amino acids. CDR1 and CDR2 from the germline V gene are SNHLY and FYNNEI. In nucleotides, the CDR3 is TGTGCCAGCAGTGGGAGCATCTACGAGCAGTACTTC. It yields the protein CASSGSIYEQYF.

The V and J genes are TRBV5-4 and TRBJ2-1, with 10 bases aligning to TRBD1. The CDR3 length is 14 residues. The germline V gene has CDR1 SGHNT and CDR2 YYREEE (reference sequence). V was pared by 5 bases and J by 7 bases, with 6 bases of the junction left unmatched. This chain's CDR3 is CASSRQGAVNEQFF. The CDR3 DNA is TGTGCCAGCAGTCGACAGGGGGCAGTAAATGAGCAGTTCTTC.

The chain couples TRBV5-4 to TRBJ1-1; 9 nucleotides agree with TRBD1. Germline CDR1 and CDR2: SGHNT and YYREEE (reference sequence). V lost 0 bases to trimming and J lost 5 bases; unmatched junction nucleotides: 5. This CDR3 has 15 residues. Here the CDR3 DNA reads TGTGCCAGCAGCTTGGATCCGACAGGGGGGACTGAAGCTTTCTTT. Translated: CASSLDPTGGTEAFF.

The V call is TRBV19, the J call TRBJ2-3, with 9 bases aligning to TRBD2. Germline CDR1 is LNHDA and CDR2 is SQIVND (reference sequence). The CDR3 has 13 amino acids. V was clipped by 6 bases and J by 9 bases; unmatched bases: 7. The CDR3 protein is CASSPTGTSTQYF. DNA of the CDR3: TGTGCCAGTAGCCCAACCGGGACTAGCACGCAGTATTTT.